Here is one TCR beta chain with its context. The CDR3 is 17 amino acids. Per the germline V gene, CDR1 is WNHNN and CDR2 is SYGVQD (reference sequence). V lost 4 bases, J lost 0 bases, and 7 bases stayed unmatched. This sample stems from a study of blood T cell repertoires in COVID-19. At the level of the study: Samples of COVID-19 (acute and convalescent) were obtained from the United States, Italy and Spain. From T cells, B-cell-depleted T cells, or PBMCs came the material, which was cDNA or gDNA.

Methods used by the authors: Estimates of nucleated cell counts were drawn from the amplification of reference gene primers. Clones were sequenced by immunoSEQ multiplex PCR, and TCRdb holds only the in-frame ones, with some missing. V and J calls and clone size are given by that table; D and trimming were obtained from the DNA. The repertoire holds 200,000 to 250,000 clones, about 85% seen once, with around 2.9% in the top ten. This clonotype was obtained from a man aged 50-59 years who had recovered from COVID-19. The chain employs TRBV10-1 and TRBJ2-1; the match to TRBD2 covers 9 bases. The sequencing sample was made of peripheral blood. CDR3 in amino acids: CASSGPPAGGSYNEQFF. The CDR3 region has the DNA TGCGCCAGCAGTGGACCCCCAGCGGGAGGCTCCTACAATGAGCAGTTCTTC.